This T cell receptor (beta chain) emerged from a study of blood T cell repertoires in COVID-19. The assay was immunoSEQ multiplex PCR, and TCRdb's table has in-frame clones only and misses some. The repertoire has 30,000 to 45,000 clones, roughly 80% of them found once; the top ten carry 25% to 35%. V was shortened by 1 base and J by 2 bases, with 11 bases between the two germline ends. Germline CDR1 is LGHNA and CDR2 is YSLEER. The CDR3 is 15 amino acids. The specimen was peripheral blood. This sequence originates from a man older than 75 with active or convalescent COVID-19. This chain connects TRBV4-3 to TRBJ2-5; possible D gene TRBD1, 6 bases. In DNA form, the CDR3 reads TGCGCCAGCAGCCAAGCAAGGACAGAACAAGAGACCCAGTACTTC. Protein sequence: CASSQARTEQETQYF.